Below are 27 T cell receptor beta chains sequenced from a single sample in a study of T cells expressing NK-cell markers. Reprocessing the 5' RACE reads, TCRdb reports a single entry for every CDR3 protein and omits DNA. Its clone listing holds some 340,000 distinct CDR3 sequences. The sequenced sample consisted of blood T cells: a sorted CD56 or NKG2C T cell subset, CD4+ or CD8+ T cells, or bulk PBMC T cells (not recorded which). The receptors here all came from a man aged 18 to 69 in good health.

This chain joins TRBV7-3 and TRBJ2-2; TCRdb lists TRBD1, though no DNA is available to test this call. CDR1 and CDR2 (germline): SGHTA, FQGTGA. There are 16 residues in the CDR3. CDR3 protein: CASSLSPGQGAGELFF. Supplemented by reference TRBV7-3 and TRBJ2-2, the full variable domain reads GAGVSQTPSNKVTEKGKYVELRCDPISGHTALYWYRQSLGQGPEFLIYFQGTGAADDSGLPNDRFFAVRPEGSVSTLKIQRTERGDSAVYLCASSLSPGQGAGELFFGEGSRLTVL.

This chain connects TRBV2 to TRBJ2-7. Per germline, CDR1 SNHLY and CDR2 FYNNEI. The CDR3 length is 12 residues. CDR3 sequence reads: CATSELSYEQYF.

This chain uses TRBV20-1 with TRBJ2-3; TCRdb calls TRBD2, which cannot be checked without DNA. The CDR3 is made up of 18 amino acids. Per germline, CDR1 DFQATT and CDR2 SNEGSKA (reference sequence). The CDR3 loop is CSARHPGTSGGKTDTQYF.

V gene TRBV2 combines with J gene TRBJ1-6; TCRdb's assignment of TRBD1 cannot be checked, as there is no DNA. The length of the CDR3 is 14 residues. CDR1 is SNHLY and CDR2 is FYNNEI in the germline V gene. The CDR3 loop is CASKDRGLLSPLHF.

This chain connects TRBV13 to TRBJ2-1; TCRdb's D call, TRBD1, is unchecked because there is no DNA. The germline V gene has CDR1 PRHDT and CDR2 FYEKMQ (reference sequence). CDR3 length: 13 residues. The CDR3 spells CASQGVPYNEQFF.

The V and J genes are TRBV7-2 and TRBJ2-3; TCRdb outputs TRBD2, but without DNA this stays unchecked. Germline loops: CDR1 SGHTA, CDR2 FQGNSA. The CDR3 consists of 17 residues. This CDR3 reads CASSLAGLAGGTDTQYF.

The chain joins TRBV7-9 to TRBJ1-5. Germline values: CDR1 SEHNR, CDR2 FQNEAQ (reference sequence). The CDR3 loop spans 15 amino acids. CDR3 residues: CASSPGLFSNQPQHF.

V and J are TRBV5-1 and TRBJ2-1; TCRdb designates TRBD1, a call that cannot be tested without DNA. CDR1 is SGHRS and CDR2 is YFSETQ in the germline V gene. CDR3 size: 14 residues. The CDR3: CASSTGQSYNEQFF.

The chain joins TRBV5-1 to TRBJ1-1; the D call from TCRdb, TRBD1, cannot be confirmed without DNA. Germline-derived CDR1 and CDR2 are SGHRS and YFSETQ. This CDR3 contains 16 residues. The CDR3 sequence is CASSHSGTPGRTEAFF.

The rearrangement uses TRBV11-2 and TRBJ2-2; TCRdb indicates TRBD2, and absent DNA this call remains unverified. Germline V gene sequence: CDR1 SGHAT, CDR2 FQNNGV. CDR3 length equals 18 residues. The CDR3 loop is CASILGLAGGRNTGELFF.

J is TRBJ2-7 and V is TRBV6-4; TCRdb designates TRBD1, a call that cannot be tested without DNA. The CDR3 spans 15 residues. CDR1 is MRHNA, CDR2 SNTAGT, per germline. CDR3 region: CASSVGTGSSYEQYF.

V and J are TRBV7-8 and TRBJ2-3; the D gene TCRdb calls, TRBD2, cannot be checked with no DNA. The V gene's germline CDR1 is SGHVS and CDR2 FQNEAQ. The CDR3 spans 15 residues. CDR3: CASSLERARTDTQYF.

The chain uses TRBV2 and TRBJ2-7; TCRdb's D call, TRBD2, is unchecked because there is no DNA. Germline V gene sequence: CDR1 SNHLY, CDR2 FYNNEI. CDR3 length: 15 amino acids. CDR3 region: CASTPRLAGYSEQYF.

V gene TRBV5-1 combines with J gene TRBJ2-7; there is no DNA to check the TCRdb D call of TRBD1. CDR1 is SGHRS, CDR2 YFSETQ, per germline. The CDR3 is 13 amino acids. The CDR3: CASSRPSTNEQYF.

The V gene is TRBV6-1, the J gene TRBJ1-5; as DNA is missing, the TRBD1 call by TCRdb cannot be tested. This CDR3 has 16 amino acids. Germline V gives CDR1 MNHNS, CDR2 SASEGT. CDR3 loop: CASSRLDRDVNQPQHF.

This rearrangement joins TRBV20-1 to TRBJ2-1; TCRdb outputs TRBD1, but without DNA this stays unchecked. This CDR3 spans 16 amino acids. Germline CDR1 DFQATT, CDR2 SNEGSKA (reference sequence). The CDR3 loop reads CSAGPDWGSSYNEQFF.

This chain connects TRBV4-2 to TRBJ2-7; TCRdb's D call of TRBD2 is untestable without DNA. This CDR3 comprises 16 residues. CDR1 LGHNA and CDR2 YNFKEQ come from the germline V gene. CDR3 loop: CASSQDQGLTRNEQYF.

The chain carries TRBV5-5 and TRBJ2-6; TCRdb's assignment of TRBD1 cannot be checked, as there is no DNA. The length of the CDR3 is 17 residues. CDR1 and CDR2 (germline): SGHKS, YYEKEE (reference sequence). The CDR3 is CASSAGTGTSGANVLTF.

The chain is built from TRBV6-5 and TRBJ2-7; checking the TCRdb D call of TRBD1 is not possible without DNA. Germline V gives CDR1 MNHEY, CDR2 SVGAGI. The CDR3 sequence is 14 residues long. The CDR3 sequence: CASSYGANYYEQYF.

The CDR3 sequence is CASSQDFRGGQFF. The gene calls are TRBV4-1 and TRBJ2-1; lacking DNA, the TRBD1 call made by TCRdb goes unchecked. The CDR3 length is 13 residues. Per the germline V gene, CDR1 is MGHRA and CDR2 is YSYEKL.

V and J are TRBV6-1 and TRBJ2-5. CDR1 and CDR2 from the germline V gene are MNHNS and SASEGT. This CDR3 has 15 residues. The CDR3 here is CASSEEFAFQETQYF.

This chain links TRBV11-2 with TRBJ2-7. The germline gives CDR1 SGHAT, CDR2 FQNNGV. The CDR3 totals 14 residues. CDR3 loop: CASSLGISSYEQYF.

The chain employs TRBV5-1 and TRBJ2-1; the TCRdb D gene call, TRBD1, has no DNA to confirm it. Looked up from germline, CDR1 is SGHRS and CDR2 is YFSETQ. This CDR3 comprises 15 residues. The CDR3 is CASSGTGTGVIEQFF.

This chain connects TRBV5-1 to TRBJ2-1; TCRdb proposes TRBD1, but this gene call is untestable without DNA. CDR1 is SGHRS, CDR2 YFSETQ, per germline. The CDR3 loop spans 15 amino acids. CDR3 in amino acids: CASSLVAPQENEQFF.

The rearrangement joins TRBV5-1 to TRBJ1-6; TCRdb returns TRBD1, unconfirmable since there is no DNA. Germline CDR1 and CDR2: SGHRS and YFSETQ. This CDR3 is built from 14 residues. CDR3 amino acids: CASSLSGDNSPLHF.

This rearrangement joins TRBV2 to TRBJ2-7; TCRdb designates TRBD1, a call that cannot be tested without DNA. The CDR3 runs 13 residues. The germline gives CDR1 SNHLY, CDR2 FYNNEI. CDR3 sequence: CASSARDGYEQYF.

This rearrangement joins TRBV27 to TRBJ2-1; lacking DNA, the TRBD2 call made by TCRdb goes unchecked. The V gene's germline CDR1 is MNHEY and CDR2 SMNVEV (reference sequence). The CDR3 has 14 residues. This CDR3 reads CASKRGGNYNEQFF.